This passage covers 10 T cell receptor beta chains from one sample sequenced in a study of T cell responses to AZD1222 COVID-19 vaccine. Repertoires were generated with immunoSEQ multiplex PCR, while TCRdb's copy carries only in-frame clones and drops some. The sample contains about 120,000 clones, around 89% of which appear only once. The sequencing used peripheral blood, collected 28 days after the second AZD1222 dose. These TCRs come from an adult who received the AZD1222 COVID-19 vaccine.

The V and J genes are TRBV19 and TRBJ2-7; D is uncertain. Germline V CDR1 and CDR2: LNHDA, SQIVND (reference sequence). V shed 5 bases and J shed 1 base, with 12 bases lying between them. The CDR3 extends over 14 amino acids. CDR3 sequence (DNA): TGTGCCAGTAGTCGTCAGGCCTCATCCTACGAGCAGTACTTC. The encoded protein is CASSRQASSYEQYF.

V usage is TRBV5-1 and J usage is TRBJ1-2; 9 positions agree with TRBD1. Unmatched junction bases numbered 9, after V lost 7 bases and J lost 8 bases. Germline CDR1 is SGHRS and CDR2 is YFSETQ. The length of the CDR3 is 13 residues. CDR3 nucleotide sequence: TGCGCCAGCGCCCAACAGGGGGCGAACGGCTACACCTTC. Its protein product is CASAQQGANGYTF.

V gene TRBV11-3 combines with J gene TRBJ2-3; D is perhaps TRBD2 (6 bases). Germline loops: CDR1 SGHNT, CDR2 YENEEA. CDR3 length: 15 amino acids. The germline V and J ends were trimmed by 1 base and 2 bases, with 10 bases remaining between them. CDR3: CASSLATRPTDTQYF. In DNA, the CDR3 is TGTGCCAGCAGCTTAGCGACTAGACCCACAGATACGCAGTATTTT.

The V call is TRBV28, the J call TRBJ2-7; 10 nucleotides match TRBD2. Germline V gives CDR1 MDHEN, CDR2 SYDVKM. The CDR3 totals 13 residues. V lost 7 bases and J lost 9; bases outside the gene matches: 9. This CDR3 reads CASNEREGRLQYF. CDR3 coding DNA: TGTGCCAGCAACGAGCGGGAGGGCCGTCTGCAGTACTTC.

This chain connects TRBV4-1 to TRBJ1-1; 7 nucleotides match TRBD1. Germline-derived CDR1 and CDR2 are MGHRA and YSYEKL. This CDR3 contains 15 residues. With 6 bases clipped from V and 3 bases from J, the junction kept 10 bases outside the gene matches. The CDR3 sequence is CASRDPTGKDTEAFF. CDR3 nucleotide sequence: TGCGCCAGCAGAGACCCGACAGGGAAGGACACTGAAGCTTTCTTT.

CDR3 region: CASSSGTSGGARETQYF. The CDR3 coding sequence is TGTGCCAGCAGCTCCGGGACTAGCGGGGGGGCCCGTGAGACCCAGTACTTC. The chain joins TRBV5-5 to TRBJ2-5; 16 positions match TRBD2. V lost 3 bases to trimming and J lost 5 bases; unmatched junction nucleotides: 7. Germline assignment: CDR1 SGHKS and CDR2 YYEKEE (reference sequence). The CDR3 is made up of 17 amino acids.

This chain joins TRBV11-3 and TRBJ2-1, with a possible D match to TRBD2 (5 bases). The length of the CDR3 is 15 residues. V was cut by 5 bases and J by 6 bases, with 17 bases left in between. Germline assignment: CDR1 SGHNT and CDR2 YENEEA. CDR3 in DNA: TGTGCCAGCAGCCGCCTCACCGGGAAAAGCAATGAGCAGTTCTTC. Protein: CASSRLTGKSNEQFF.

This clone was recorded only once. The chain recombines TRBV11-3 with TRBJ1-3, with D unclear. Germline CDR1 SGHNT, CDR2 YENEEA. Trimming took 2 bases from V and 2 from J, leaving 4 bases between them. CDR3 length: 13 residues. CDR3: CASSLSAGNTIYF. The DNA of the CDR3 is TGTGCCAGCAGCTTATCAGCTGGAAACACCATATATTTT. Filled out from reference TRBV11-3 and TRBJ1-3, the complete variable domain reads EAGVVQSPRYKIIEKKQPVAFWCNPISGHNTLYWYLQNLGQGPELLIRYENEEAVDDSQLPKDRFSAERLKGVDSTLKIQPAELGDSAVYLCASSLSAGNTIYFGEGSWLTVV.

This clone was detected once. Distinct nucleotide sequences in the sample also encode this CDR3. The CDR3 region is CASSLAGETQYF. In DNA, the CDR3 is TGCGCCAGCAGCTTGGCCGGTGAGACCCAGTACTTC. The chain couples TRBV5-1 to TRBJ2-5; no reliable D call. From germline, CDR1 is SGHRS and CDR2 YFSETQ. V dropped 0 bases and J dropped 5 bases, with 5 bases sitting between them. The CDR3 has 12 amino acids.

This sequence joins TRBV2 and TRBJ2-7; 8 bases line up with TRBD1. J gave up 5 bases and V 6 bases, and 9 bases lay outside the gene matches. This CDR3 has 14 residues. CDR1 is SNHLY and CDR2 is FYNNEI in the germline V gene. This CDR3 is CASRILDRDNEQYF. The DNA of the CDR3 is TGTGCCAGCAGGATACTGGACAGGGACAACGAGCAGTACTTC.